This entry lists 10 T cell receptor beta chains sequenced from one sample in a study of cytotoxic CD8 clonotypes in ibrutinib-treated CLL. Repertoires were generated with immunoSEQ multiplex PCR, while TCRdb's copy carries only in-frame clones and drops some. The repertoire holds 150,000 or so clones, with more than 70% as singletons. The material was PBMCs, obtained after 36 months of ibrutinib treatment. The receptor set was obtained from a human donor with chronic lymphocytic leukemia.

The chain uses TRBV4-2 and TRBJ1-1; D remains unclear. Trimming removed 4 bases at V and 0 bases at J, with 6 bases between. The germline CDR1 and CDR2 sequences are LGHNA and YNFKEQ. The CDR3 is made up of 13 amino acids. The CDR3 DNA reads as TGTGCCAGCAGCCGGCGGATGAACACTGAAGCTTTCTTT. Protein: CASSRRMNTEAFF.

This chain uses TRBV27 with TRBJ1-4; 7 bases are shared with TRBD1. V trimming: 7 bases; J trimming: 0 bases; junction bases outside the gene matches: 5. The CDR3 has 15 residues. CDR1 is MNHEY and CDR2 is SMNVEV in the germline V gene (reference sequence). For the CDR3, the DNA is TGTGCCAGCACCCCGGGGACAGCAACTAATGAAAAACTGTTTTTT. Translating it yields CASTPGTATNEKLFF.

The chain joins TRBV29-1 to TRBJ2-7; D remains unclear. This CDR3 is built from 14 residues. V was clipped by 5 bases and J by 0 bases, with 14 bases between them. CDR1 is SQVTM, CDR2 ANQGSEA, per germline. CDR3 region: CSVRTASNSYEQYF. The CDR3 nucleotides are TGCAGCGTTAGGACGGCTTCCAACTCCTACGAGCAGTACTTC.

The chain is built from TRBV10-1 and TRBJ2-3, with a possible D match to TRBD2 (5 bases). CDR1 is WNHNN, CDR2 SYGVQD, per germline (reference sequence). The CDR3 is made up of 13 amino acids. The V end was cut by 6 bases, the J end by 1 base, with 8 bases between. CDR3 in amino acids: CASRAAGTDTQYF. The CDR3, as DNA: TGCGCCAGCAGAGCGGCGGGCACAGATACGCAGTATTTT.

The chain recombines TRBV5-1 with TRBJ1-2; D ambiguous. Germline CDR1 reads SGHRS; CDR2 reads YFSETQ. There are 14 residues in the CDR3. Trimming stripped 2 bases from V and 3 bases from J, with 11 bases between. The CDR3 is CASSFQDPDYGYTF. The CDR3 coding sequence is TGCGCCAGCAGCTTTCAAGATCCAGACTATGGCTACACCTTC.

The V gene is TRBV29-1, the J gene TRBJ1-1, with D possibly TRBD1 on 6 matching bases. This CDR3 has 14 residues. The V and J ends lost 4 bases and 3 bases respectively, with 15 bases between them. The V gene's germline CDR1 is SQVTM and CDR2 ANQGSEA. The CDR3 bases are TGCAGCGTTGCCCCGGGGGCGTGGGACACTGAAGCTTTCTTT. Protein: CSVAPGAWDTEAFF.

The rearrangement links TRBV7-9 to TRBJ1-2, with a possible D match to TRBD1 (6 bases). This CDR3 spans 14 amino acids. Germline lookup yields CDR1 SEHNR and CDR2 FQNEAQ (reference sequence). V dropped 3 bases and J dropped 4 bases, with 12 bases sitting between them. The CDR3 is CASSFFGTTYGYTF. The CDR3 coding sequence is TGTGCCAGCAGCTTTTTCGGGACAACCTATGGCTACACCTTC.

The gene calls are TRBV11-2 and TRBJ1-2; possible D gene TRBD1, 5 bases. From germline, CDR1 is SGHAT and CDR2 FQNNGV. The CDR3 contains 18 residues. V was clipped by 5 bases and J by 4 bases, with 26 bases between them. CDR3 sequence (DNA): TGTGCCAGCAGCGCGCTCCGGGACGGTAGGGGAGAACTCTATGGCTACACCTTC. Translation: CASSALRDGRGELYGYTF.

V is TRBV29-1 and J is TRBJ2-5; D is undetermined. Trimming took off 4 bases at V and 7 bases at J, with 4 bases between the two ends. CDR1 and CDR2 from the germline V gene are SQVTM and ANQGSEA. CDR3 length: 9 residues. The CDR3 DNA follows: TGCAGCGTTGGCGGGACCCAGTACTTC. It encodes CSVGGTQYF.

The chain recombines TRBV19 with TRBJ2-4; a possible D gene is TRBD1 (7 bases). Germline values: CDR1 LNHDA, CDR2 SQIVND (reference sequence). Between the trimmed V and J ends, which lost 1 base and 1 base, there was a span of 14 bases. The length of the CDR3 is 17 residues. As DNA, the CDR3 is TGTGCCAGTAGTATAGGGCAGGGGGGAGATGCCAAAAACATTCAGTACTTC. Translation: CASSIGQGGDAKNIQYF.